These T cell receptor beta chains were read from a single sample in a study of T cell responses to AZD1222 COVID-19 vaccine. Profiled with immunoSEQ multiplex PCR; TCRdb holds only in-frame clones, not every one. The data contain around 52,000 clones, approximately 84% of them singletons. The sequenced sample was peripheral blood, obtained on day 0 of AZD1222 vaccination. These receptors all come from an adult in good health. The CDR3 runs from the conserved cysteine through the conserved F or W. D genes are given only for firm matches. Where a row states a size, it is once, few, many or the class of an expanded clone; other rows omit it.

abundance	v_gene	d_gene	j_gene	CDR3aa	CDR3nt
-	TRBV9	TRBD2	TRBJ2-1	CASSTAGLAGYNEQFF	TGTGCCAGCAGCACCGCGGGACTAGCGGGATACAATGAGCAGTTCTTC
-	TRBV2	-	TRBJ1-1	CASSVRGLELTEAFF	TGTGCCAGCAGTGTGCGGGGTTTAGAATTAACTGAAGCTTTCTTT
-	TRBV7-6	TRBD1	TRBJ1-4	CASSSSTGVERGEKLFF	TGTGCCAGCAGCTCATCCACAGGGGTCGAGAGGGGTGAAAAACTGTTTTTT
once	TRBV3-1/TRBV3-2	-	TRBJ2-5	CASSQGQLAGETQYF	TGTGCCAGCAGCCAAGGTCAACTAGCAGGAGAGACCCAGTACTTC
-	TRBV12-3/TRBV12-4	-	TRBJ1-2	CASSFSRYGYTF	TGTGCCAGCAGTTTTTCCAGATATGGCTACACCTTC
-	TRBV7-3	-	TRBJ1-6	CASSLGYNSPLHF	TGTGCCAGCAGCTTAGGATATAATTCACCCCTCCACTTT
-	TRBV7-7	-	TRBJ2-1	CASSSQGLLNEQFF	TGTGCTAGCAGCTCCCAGGGGCTCCTTAATGAGCAGTTCTTC
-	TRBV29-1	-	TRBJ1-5	CSVRGGASDQPQHF	TGCAGCGTTCGGGGGGGCGCCTCCGATCAGCCCCAGCATTTT
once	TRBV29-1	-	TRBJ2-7	CSVEGSGGAAPKRYF	TGCAGCGTTGAGGGAAGTGGGGGTGCAGCGCCTAAGCGGTACTTC
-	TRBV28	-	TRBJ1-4	CASSFPGSGEKLFF	TGTGCCAGCAGTTTTCCGGGGTCGGGGGAAAAACTGTTTTTT
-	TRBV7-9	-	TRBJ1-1	CASSLGGRAPEAFF	TGTGCCAGCAGCTTAGGGGGTAGGGCCCCTGAAGCTTTCTTT
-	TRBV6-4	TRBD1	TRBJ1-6	CASSDGQGAGMEDNSPLHF	TGTGCCAGCAGTGACGGACAGGGGGCGGGTATGGAAGATAATTCACCCCTCCACTTT
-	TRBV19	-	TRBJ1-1	CASSRLPGEGTEAFF	TGTGCCAGTAGTAGACTCCCGGGGGAGGGCACTGAAGCTTTCTTT
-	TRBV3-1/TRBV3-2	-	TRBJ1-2	CASSQPSSTYGYTF	TGTGCCAGCAGCCAACCCTCCTCGACCTATGGCTACACCTTC
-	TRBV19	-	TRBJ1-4	CATQTQEHEKLFF	TGTGCCACCCAGACCCAGGAACATGAAAAACTGTTTTTT
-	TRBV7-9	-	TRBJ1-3	CASSPITGSGNTIYF	TGTGCCAGCAGCCCAATAACAGGGTCTGGAAACACCATATATTTT